This T cell receptor (beta chain) was recorded in a study of long-term antiretroviral therapy in people with HIV. Whole-study results and caveats: In samples taken after ART, diversity increased but remained below transplant donor control levels. Against controls, HIV repertoires showed narrower ranges of CDR3 length.

Every HIV-positive participant received treatment in the United States. As for this clone: Its specificity is unknown.

They ran version v3.0 of the immunoSEQ assay at survey level. Sequencing efforts were directed toward roughly 40,000-50,000 T-cell genomes per sample. The repertoire was sequenced with immunoSEQ multiplex PCR; TCRdb's copy has only in-frame clones and lacks some. The sample lists some 25,000 clones; about 85% were seen once. Looked up from germline, CDR1 is SEHNR and CDR2 is FQNEAQ (reference sequence). V lost 4 bases to trimming and J lost 6 bases; unmatched junction nucleotides: 6. This CDR3 is built from 15 residues. The origin of this receptor is a woman aged 25 to 39 with HIV. Material: unsorted PBMCs, obtained 1.9 years after starting antiretroviral therapy. The chain links TRBV7-9 to TRBJ2-1; 10 positions match TRBD1. Here the CDR3 DNA reads TGTGCCAGCAGCTCTCCGGGACAGGGGTCCAATGAGCAGTTCTTC. Amino acids: CASSSPGQGSNEQFF.